This is a list of T cell receptor beta chains from one sample in a study of monozygotic twins with cystic fibrosis. This table comes from immunoSEQ multiplex PCR, and its TCRdb copy is limited to in-frame clones, with some not included. The data contain about 9,100 clones, over 80% of them singletons. The sample was blood. All receptors derive from a boy aged 2 to 9 with cystic fibrosis. CDR3s include the opening cysteine and the closing phenylalanine or tryptophan. The D gene is left open where the match is weak. Size values are once, few and many counts, or a class for expanded clones, and some rows have none.

v_call	clone_size	d_call	j_call	cdr3_nt	cdr3_aa
TRBV6-5	-	-	TRBJ1-1	TGTGCCAGCAGTTACAACCTCGGGACTGAAGCTTTCTTT	CASSYNLGTEAFF
TRBV30	-	-	TRBJ1-1	TGTGCCTGGATAGCCGGAGTGATGAACACTGAAGCTTTCTTT	CAWIAGVMNTEAFF
TRBV5-1	-	-	TRBJ2-5	TGCGCCAGCAGCTTGGAGAGGGTAGGGGACGGGACCCAGTACTTC	CASSLERVGDGTQYF
TRBV7-2	-	-	TRBJ1-1	TGTGCCAGCAGCTTCTGGAATCGTAATGCTGAAGCTTTCTTT	CASSFWNRNAEAFF
TRBV6-4	-	-	TRBJ2-2	TGTGCCAGCCGGAGGAGTGGGATTCCTCCGAACACCGGGGAGCTGTTTTTT	CASRRSGIPPNTGELFF
TRBV5-5	-	-	TRBJ1-3	TGTGCCAGCAGCCCTGGATCTGGAAACACCATATATTTT	CASSPGSGNTIYF
TRBV7-2	-	-	TRBJ2-5	TGTGCCAGCGATGTGGGGGGGGCCCTAGGGGAGACCCAGTACTTC	CASDVGGALGETQYF
TRBV7-9	-	-	TRBJ2-7	TGTGCCAGCAGCATAACCCGGGACAAGGTCGAGCAGTACTTC	CASSITRDKVEQYF
TRBV6-4	-	TRBD2	TRBJ2-1	TGTGCCAGCAGTGACTCGATGGGACGGGGGGACTACAATGAGCAGTTCTTC	CASSDSMGRGDYNEQFF
TRBV19	-	TRBD1	TRBJ2-7	TGTGCCAGTAGTACCTCATACAGGGGCGCTCCCTACGAGCAGTACTTC	CASSTSYRGAPYEQYF
TRBV10-1	-	TRBD1	TRBJ1-2	TGCGCCAGCAGTGATGGGACAGGGGACCCATATGGCTACACCTTC	CASSDGTGDPYGYTF
TRBV6-5	-	-	TRBJ1-1	TGTGCCAGCAGCCGGGGGGCGGTCAGCCCAGAAGCTTTCTTT	CASSRGAVSPEAFF
TRBV7-9	-	-	TRBJ1-2	TGTGCCAGCAGCTTAGACGGATTGGGTGGCTACACCTTC	CASSLDGLGGYTF
TRBV30	-	-	TRBJ1-2	TGTGCCTGGAGTGTAATAGGGGATGCTGGCTACACCTTC	CAWSVIGDAGYTF
TRBV19	-	TRBD1	TRBJ1-2	TGTGCCAGTACCCCGGAGACTTACAGGGGACAAGGGGGCTACACCTTC	CASTPETYRGQGGYTF
TRBV15	once	TRBD2	TRBJ2-7	TGTGCCACCAGCAGAACCTACGGGAGGGTGCGCGAGCAGTACTTC	CATSRTYGRVREQYF
TRBV23-1	-	-	TRBJ2-2	TGCGCCAGCAGTCCACCCCTTCTCTGCACTTCGAACACCGGGGAGCTGTTTTTT	CASSPPLLCTSNTGELFF
TRBV2	-	-	TRBJ2-1	TGTGCCAGCAGTGAATGGGAGGGGGTAGGAGATGAGCAGTTCTTC	CASSEWEGVGDEQFF
TRBV14	-	-	TRBJ2-3	TGTGCCAGCAGCCAAGATCGAAGAGATACGCAGTATTTT	CASSQDRRDTQYF
TRBV5-1	-	-	TRBJ1-6	TGCGCCAGCAGCTTGGTCAACAGGCGTGATTCACCCCTCCACTTT	CASSLVNRRDSPLHF
TRBV6-1	-	-	TRBJ2-3	TGTGCCAGCAGGCGGCCCGGGTCAGATACGCAGTATTTT	CASRRPGSDTQYF
TRBV4-1	-	-	TRBJ1-1	TGCGCCAGCAGCCAAGGGCAGGGGACTGAAGCTTTCTTT	CASSQGQGTEAFF
TRBV15	-	-	TRBJ2-5	TGTGCCACCAGCTCGTCCGAGCCACAAGAGACCCAGTACTTC	CATSSSEPQETQYF
TRBV5-4	-	-	TRBJ1-3	TGTGCCAGCAGCTTCGTACAGGAAAACACCATATATTTT	CASSFVQENTIYF
TRBV6-5	-	-	TRBJ2-1	TGTGCCAGCAGTTACTCGGACAATGAGCAGTTCTTC	CASSYSDNEQFF
TRBV30	-	-	TRBJ2-7	TGTGCCTGGCAGGGCCTGGAAGGAGCCTACGAGCAGTACTTC	CAWQGLEGAYEQYF
TRBV5-4	-	-	TRBJ2-5	TGTGCCAGCAGCGCACAAGAGACCCAGTACTTC	CASSAQETQYF
TRBV7-2	-	TRBD2	TRBJ2-5	TGTGCCAGCAGCCAGCAGCGGGGAGTTCAAGAGACCCAGTACTTC	CASSQQRGVQETQYF
TRBV4-1	-	TRBD1	TRBJ1-1	TGCGCCAGCAGCCAAATCCATAGAGCGGGACAGCAGAACACTGAAGCTTTCTTT	CASSQIHRAGQQNTEAFF
TRBV14	-	-	TRBJ2-1	TGTGCCAGCAGCGAGGTGGGAGTCCTGTTGGATGAGCAGTTCTTC	CASSEVGVLLDEQFF
TRBV25-1	once	-	TRBJ2-1	TGTGCCAGCAGTGAAATGGGGGGCAATGAGCAGTTCTTC	CASSEMGGNEQFF
TRBV2	-	-	TRBJ1-5	TGTGCCAGCAGTGAAGCGGGTTTCGGGTATAGCAATCAGCCCCAGCATTTT	CASSEAGFGYSNQPQHF
TRBV5-1	-	-	TRBJ2-5	TGCGCCAGCAGCTCCACCGGGGGGCTGGGAGAGACCCAGTACTTC	CASSSTGGLGETQYF
TRBV6-5	-	TRBD1	TRBJ2-5	TGTGCCAGCACACCCGGGACAGGTCGGGAGACCCAGTACTTC	CASTPGTGRETQYF
TRBV18	-	-	TRBJ1-1	TGTGCCAGCTCACCAGACGGATACACTGAAGCTTTCTTT	CASSPDGYTEAFF
TRBV27	-	-	TRBJ2-1	TGTGCCAGCAGTTTCCTACTACAGGGATCCTACAATGAGCAGTTCTTC	CASSFLLQGSYNEQFF
TRBV6-4	-	-	TRBJ1-5	TGTGCCAGCACCTCCGAATCAGTAACTCAACATTTAAATCAGCCCCAGCATTTT	CASTSESVTQHLNQPQHF
TRBV18	-	-	TRBJ1-2	TGTGCCAGCTCTGGGGGATCCTCTAACTATGGCTACACCTTC	CASSGGSSNYGYTF
TRBV5-1	-	-	TRBJ2-2	TGCGCCAGCAGCCTCCGGCGAGGGAACACCGGGGAGCTGTTTTTT	CASSLRRGNTGELFF
TRBV4-1	-	-	TRBJ1-1	TGCGCCAGCAGCCAAGGCGACGGGGGAGGTACTGAAGCTTTCTTT	CASSQGDGGGTEAFF
TRBV11-3	once	-	TRBJ2-5	TGTGCCAGCAGCTTAGACCAGCGTGCCGAGACCCAGTACTTC	CASSLDQRAETQYF
TRBV7-5	once	-	TRBJ1-1	TGTGCCAGAAGCTTAGAGGGACCCTGCTTCTGGGCTGAAGCTTTCTTT	CARSLEGPCFWAEAFF
TRBV5-1	-	TRBD1	TRBJ2-6	TGCGCCAGCAGCTCGGACAGGGCCGACTCTGGGGCCAACGTCCTGACTTTC	CASSSDRADSGANVLTF
TRBV15	-	-	TRBJ1-1	TGTGCCACCAGCAGAGAGGGGGAAGGCAGGGGCAGGAGGACTGAAGCTTTCTTT	CATSREGEGRGRRTEAFF
TRBV7-9	-	-	TRBJ2-2	TGTGCCAGCACCCAGGACAGTGCGAACACCGGGGAGCTGTTTTTT	CASTQDSANTGELFF